These 4 T cell receptor beta chains were all obtained from the same sample, sequenced in a study of cytomegalovirus exposure and HLA in healthy donors. Assay: immunoSEQ multiplex PCR; the TCRdb copy retains only in-frame clones and omits some. The repertoire consists of 250,000 to 350,000 clones, with 75% to 90% occurring once and the leading ten covering about 1%. Sequencing was carried out using PBMCs. Every receptor here comes from a woman aged 30 to 39 in good health and CMV-seropositive.

A note on this clone: This specimen includes other DNA sequences encoding the same CDR3. This chain links TRBV9 with TRBJ1-4; perhaps TRBD1 as D (6 bases). The V gene's germline CDR1 is SGDLS and CDR2 YYNGEE. V lost 2 bases to trimming and J lost 8 bases, with 13 bases between them. The CDR3 is 14 amino acids. CDR3 protein: CASSVGGGNEKLFF. CDR3 nucleotide sequence: TGTGCCAGCAGCGTGGGGGGCGGGAACGAAAAACTGTTTTTT.

The chain is built from TRBV28 and TRBJ1-1; D gene uncertain. The CDR3 sequence is 13 residues long. Germline V gene lookup returns CDR1 MDHEN and CDR2 SYDVKM. V was cut by 7 bases and J by 0 bases, with 9 bases left in between. CDR3 residues: CASKGSMNTEAFF. The CDR3 DNA reads TGTGCCAGCAAGGGCAGTATGAACACTGAAGCTTTCTTT.

This rearrangement joins TRBV5-1 to TRBJ2-2; TRBD1 agrees at 8 bases. The CDR3 spans 15 residues. Trimming took 4 bases from V and 2 from J; bases not matched to a gene: 4. From germline, CDR1 is SGHRS and CDR2 YFSETQ. The CDR3 nucleotides read TGCGCCAGCAGCGTGGACAGGGTCAACACCGGGGAGCTGTTTTTT. Translated, it gives CASSVDRVNTGELFF.

The rearrangement links TRBV7-8 to TRBJ2-7; 12 bases map to TRBD2. Germline assignment: CDR1 SGHVS and CDR2 FQNEAQ. The CDR3 runs 16 residues. V lost 1 base and J lost 4; bases outside the gene matches: 5. In nucleotides, the CDR3 is TGTGCCAGCAGCTTAGGTCCTAGCGGGGGGGATTACGAGCAGTACTTC. Translated, it gives CASSLGPSGGDYEQYF.